The entry that follows covers one T cell receptor beta chain sequence. Its target is unknown. This specimen comes from a study of stem cell transplantation in POMP-related autoinflammatory disease. Study-level information: Impaired MHC class I-dependent CD8+ differentiation was hypothesized from defective thymoproteasomes. Through one year post-transplant, neutrophils and platelets were 100% of graft donor origin.

TCRdb keeps only in-frame clones here, not all; method: immunoSEQ multiplex PCR. The repertoire holds approximately 7,800 clones, approximately 85% seen once, with over 10% in the top ten. V was trimmed by 4 bases and J by 1 base, leaving 8 bases between them. Germline V gives CDR1 MDHEN, CDR2 SYDVKM. The CDR3 sequence is 13 residues long. Findings and limits, study-wide: Unique TRB V-J gene pairings were limited in number in patients with PRAID.

PRAID featured immunodeficiency plus autoinflammation. The chain couples TRBV28 to TRBJ2-7; D unclear. This TCR came from a human patient with POMP-related autoinflammation and immune dysregulation (PRAID). Some T cells may be the graft donor's. This specimen consisted of CD8+ T cells from PBMCs, obtained after stem cell transplantation. The CDR3 DNA follows: TGTGCCAGCAGTTCCCTAGGGTCCTACGAGCAGTACTTC. This encodes CASSSLGSYEQYF.